This entry lists 5 T cell receptor beta chains sequenced from one sample in a study of blood T cell repertoires in COVID-19. Libraries were prepared by immunoSEQ multiplex PCR; TCRdb keeps only in-frame clonotypes and omits some of them. The table lists under 400,000 clones, roughly 86% of them singletons. The specimen sequenced was PBMCs or T cells enriched from blood (not recorded which). These receptors came from a man between 40 and 49 years old in a cohort exposed to, infected with or recovered from COVID-19 (not recorded which).

The chain recombines TRBV27 with TRBJ2-6; 8 bases line up with TRBD2. V shed 2 bases and J 2 bases; nucleotides not matched to a gene: 11. This CDR3 region has 19 residues. Per germline, CDR1 MNHEY and CDR2 SMNVEV (reference sequence). CDR3: CASSLLPGGLRPGANVLTF. The CDR3 bases are TGTGCCAGCAGTTTACTACCGGGAGGGCTCAGGCCTGGGGCCAACGTCCTGACTTTC. Full variable domain (missing parts from reference TRBV27 and TRBJ2-6): EAQVTQNPRYLITVTGKKLTVTCSQNMNHEYMSWYRQDPGLGLRQIYYSMNVEVTDKGDVPEGYKVSRKEKRNFPLILESPSPNQTSLYFCASSLLPGGLRPGANVLTFGAGSRLTVL.

The chain joins TRBV13 to TRBJ2-7; maybe TRBD1 (6 bases). CDR1 and CDR2 from the germline V gene are PRHDT and FYEKMQ (reference sequence). The CDR3 is 15 residues long. V was cut by 0 bases and J by 3 bases, with 12 bases left in between. The CDR3: CASSLGNRALYEQYF. The CDR3 DNA sequence: TGTGCCAGCAGCTTAGGGAACAGGGCCCTCTACGAGCAGTACTTC.

In its sample, this clone was seen once. The chain combines TRBV7-9 with TRBJ1-2, with 7 nucleotides matching TRBD1. The CDR3 is 15 residues long. Germline V gene data show CDR1 as SEHNR and CDR2 as FQNEAQ (reference sequence). Trimming removed 1 base from V and 3 bases from J; junction bases left unmatched: 5. The CDR3 spells CASSLDQTGYYGYTF. The CDR3, as DNA: TGTGCCAGCAGCTTAGACCAGACAGGGTACTATGGCTACACCTTC.

This clone was recorded a few times. This CDR3 reads CASSSDREMDSPLHF. CDR3 DNA: TGTGCCAGCAGTTCCGACAGGGAGATGGATTCACCCCTCCACTTT. The chain employs TRBV6-5 and TRBJ1-6; 7 positions match TRBD1. The CDR3 has 15 residues. The V segment lost 4 bases and the J segment 8 bases; nucleotides outside the gene matches: 8. Germline V CDR1 and CDR2: MNHEY, SVGAGI.

The genes are TRBV2 and TRBJ2-5; a possible D gene is TRBD2 (6 bases). This CDR3 is 14 amino acids long. The germline V gene encodes CDR1 SNHLY and CDR2 FYNNEI. The V end lost 6 bases, the J end lost 4 bases, and 15 bases lay between the germline ends. The CDR3 loop reads CASSARSGRETQYF. The DNA for the CDR3 is TGTGCCAGCAGCGCACGTTCCGGGAGAGAGACCCAGTACTTC. The variable domain in full, with the rest retrieved from reference TRBV2 and TRBJ2-5, is EPEVTQTPSHQVTQMGQEVILRCVPISNHLYFYWYRQILGQKVEFLVSFYNNEISEKSEIFDDQFSVERPDGSNFTLKIRSTKLEDSAMYFCASSARSGRETQYFGPGTRLLVL.